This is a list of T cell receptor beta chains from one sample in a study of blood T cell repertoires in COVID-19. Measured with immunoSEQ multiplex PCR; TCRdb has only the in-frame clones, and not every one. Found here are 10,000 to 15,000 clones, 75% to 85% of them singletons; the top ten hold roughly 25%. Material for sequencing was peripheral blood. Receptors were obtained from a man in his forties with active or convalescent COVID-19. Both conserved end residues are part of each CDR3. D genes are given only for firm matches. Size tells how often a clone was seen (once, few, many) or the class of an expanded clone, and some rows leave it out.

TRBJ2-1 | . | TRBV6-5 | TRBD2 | CASTASGLHYNEQFF | TGTGCCAGCACGGCTAGCGGACTCCACTACAATGAGCAGTTCTTC
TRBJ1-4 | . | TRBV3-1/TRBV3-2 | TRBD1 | CASSPWGQGGEKLFF | TGTGCCAGCAGCCCCTGGGGGCAGGGGGGAGAAAAACTGTTTTTT
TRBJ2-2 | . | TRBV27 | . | CASSFEGFTGELFF | TGTGCCAGCAGTTTTGAGGGATTCACCGGGGAGCTGTTTTTT
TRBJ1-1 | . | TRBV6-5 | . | CASGVNTEAFF | TGTGCCAGCGGAGTGAACACTGAAGCTTTCTTT
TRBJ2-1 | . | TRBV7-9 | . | CASSFPGYNEQFF | TGTGCCAGCAGCTTCCCGGGGTACAATGAGCAGTTCTTC
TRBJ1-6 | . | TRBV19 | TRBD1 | CASSISNRGENSPLHF | TGTGCCAGTAGTATCTCTAACAGGGGTGAGAATTCACCCCTCCACTTT
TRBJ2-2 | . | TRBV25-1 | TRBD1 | CASSEFGQGRLAGELFF | TGTGCCAGCAGTGAATTCGGACAGGGAAGATTGGCCGGGGAGCTGTTTTTT
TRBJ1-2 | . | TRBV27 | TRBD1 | CASSLSGTAYGYTF | TGTGCCAGCAGTTTATCCGGGACAGCCTATGGCTACACCTTC
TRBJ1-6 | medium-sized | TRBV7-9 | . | CASSFAGLAPLHF | TGTGCCAGCAGCTTTGCGGGTTTGGCACCCCTCCACTTT
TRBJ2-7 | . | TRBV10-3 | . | CAISESGTAYEQYF | TGTGCCATCAGTGAGTCAGGAACAGCCTACGAGCAGTACTTC
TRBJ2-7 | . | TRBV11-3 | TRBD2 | CASSLEATSGYEQYF | TGTGCCAGCAGCTTAGAGGCGACTAGCGGATACGAGCAGTACTTC
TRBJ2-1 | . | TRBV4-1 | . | CASSSDWSSYNEQFF | TGCGCCAGCAGCTCGGACTGGAGCTCCTACAATGAGCAGTTCTTC